Following are 30 T cell receptor beta chains from one sample sequenced in a study of liver allograft versus peripheral blood T cells. Study-level information: Comparing T cell receptor repertoires in transplanted livers with those in recipients' peripheral blood was part of the design.

TCRdb processed the reads anew with MiXCR; each CDR3 protein has one entry. Of thousands of distinct CDR3 sequences in the sample, about 14% are singletons; the top ten hold around 41%. The receptors here all came from a human patient who had a liver transplant. Some of these T cells may belong to the graft donor.

In its sample, this clonotype ranks as medium-sized. The rearrangement joins TRBV27 to TRBJ1-1, with TRBD1 as a possible D gene (5 bases). Trimming pared 2 bases from V and 4 bases from J, leaving 8 bases between. CDR1 is MNHEY and CDR2 is SMNVEV in the germline V gene (reference sequence). The CDR3 loop spans 13 amino acids. This CDR3 is CASSLQGTTEAFF. CDR3 in DNA: TGTGCCAGCAGTTTACAGGGAACCACTGAAGCTTTCTTT.

This clonotype qualifies as medium-sized. The chain carries TRBV6-5 and TRBJ1-2, with no clear D. With 6 bases removed from V and 3 bases from J, the gap between germline ends came to 11 bases. The CDR3 contains 13 residues. Per germline, CDR1 MNHEY and CDR2 SVGAGI. In DNA, the CDR3 is TGTGCCAGCAGCCTGGACTCGTACTATGGCTACACCTTC. Its protein is CASSLDSYYGYTF.

This clonotype was seen at least ten times. The chain couples TRBV7-9 to TRBJ1-2; unclear D gene. The V gene lost 8 bases and the J gene lost 3 bases, with 13 bases spanning the gap. Looked up from germline, CDR1 is SEHNR and CDR2 is FQNEAQ (reference sequence). CDR3 size: 13 residues. The CDR3 sequence: CASFPLMDYGYTF. In nucleotides, the CDR3 is TGTGCCAGCTTCCCCCTCATGGACTATGGCTACACCTTC.

This clonotype was observed a handful of times. The chain has TRBV6-2 or TRBV6-3 and TRBJ2-3; the match to TRBD2 covers 8 bases. The germline gives CDR1 MNHEY, CDR2 SVGEGT. With V trimmed by 10 bases and J by 2 bases, 11 bases remained unmatched. CDR3 length equals 15 residues. The chain's CDR3 is CATRLAHYVTDTQYF. CDR3 nucleotides: TGTGCCACCAGACTAGCGCATTATGTCACAGATACGCAGTATTTT.

By share, this clonotype counts as medium-sized. J is TRBJ1-1 and V is TRBV20-1; D not resolved. The length of the CDR3 is 12 residues. V was cut by 3 bases and J by 3 bases, with 8 bases left in between. Looked up from germline, CDR1 is DFQATT and CDR2 is SNEGSKA (reference sequence). CDR3 region: CSARASDTEAFF. CDR3 nucleotides: TGCAGTGCTAGGGCATCGGACACTGAAGCTTTCTTT.

The chain carries TRBV11-2 and TRBJ2-7; 7 bases line up with TRBD2. Germline V gene sequence: CDR1 SGHAT, CDR2 FQNNGV. The V and J ends lost 3 bases and 3 bases, in that order; junction bases with no gene match: 17. The CDR3 spans 18 residues. Written as DNA, the CDR3 is TGTGCCAGCAGCTTTAACCCATCCCTCCGGGAGGAAATCTACGAGCAGTACTTC. Translation gives CASSFNPSLREEIYEQYF.

As concerns this clonotype: This may come from a read error, since a much larger clone is one base off. The chain is built from TRBV6-1 and TRBJ2-1; 11 nucleotides line up with TRBD2. This CDR3 is built from 15 residues. V shed 2 bases, J shed 8 bases, and the junction held 5 bases outside the gene matches. Germline V gene lookup returns CDR1 MNHNS and CDR2 SASEGT. The CDR3 here is CASSENTSGSDEQFF. The CDR3 nucleotides are TGTGCCAGCAGTGAAAATACTAGCGGGAGTGATGAGCAGTTCTTC.

In the case of this clonotype: A much larger clone is a single base away; this may be a read error. CDR3 bases: TGTGCCAGCAGCTCAGGGGTTTCCGCCTACGAGCAGTTCTTC. This gives the protein CASSSGVSAYEQFF. This chain uses TRBV27 with TRBJ2-7; possible D gene TRBD1, 6 bases. The J call may be faulty, since TRBJ2-1 better matches the DNA end. This CDR3 spans 14 amino acids. In germline, CDR1 is MNHEY, CDR2 SMNVEV (reference sequence).

This rearrangement joins TRBV7-9 to TRBJ1-1; perhaps TRBD1 as D (5 bases). Trimming stripped 5 bases from V and 8 bases from J, with 18 bases between. The germline CDR1 and CDR2 sequences are SEHNR and FQNEAQ (reference sequence). The CDR3 is 14 residues long. CDR3 amino acids: CASSPPQGGREAFF. CDR3 bases: TGTGCCAGCAGCCCCCCGCAGGGAGGGAGGGAAGCTTTCTTT.

By sample share, this clonotype is medium-sized. This chain connects TRBV16 to TRBJ1-6; D is possibly TRBD1 (5 bases). Trimming took 4 bases from V and 9 from J, leaving 16 bases between them. Germline V gene data show CDR1 as KGHSY and CDR2 as FQNENV. The length of the CDR3 is 15 residues. The CDR3 nucleotides are TGTGCCAGCAGCCTCACCGGGACCCCTAGTTCACCCCTCCACTTT. Amino acid sequence: CASSLTGTPSSPLHF.

This clonotype was seen more than once but under ten times. This chain joins TRBV30 and TRBJ1-2; D not certain. From germline, CDR1 is GTSNPN and CDR2 SVGIG (reference sequence). The CDR3 loop spans 14 amino acids. V was pared by 0 bases and J by 2 bases, with 10 bases between. The CDR3: CAWSVLQKNYGYTF. The DNA for the CDR3 is TGTGCCTGGAGTGTACTGCAGAAGAACTATGGCTACACCTTC.

This clonotype was detected many times. The CDR3: CATSDFKEGDADTQYF. The DNA of the CDR3 is TGTGCCACCAGTGATTTTAAGGAAGGGGACGCAGATACGCAGTATTTT. The chain uses TRBV24-1 and TRBJ2-3; either TRBD1 or TRBD2 may fit D (5 bases each). Trimming removed 1 base at V and 4 bases at J, with 14 bases between. This CDR3 comprises 16 residues. CDR1 KGHDR and CDR2 SFDVKD come from the germline V gene.

This clonotype is classed as medium-sized (0.01 to 0.1%). The J gene is TRBJ1-2, the V gene TRBV19; tentatively, D is TRBD1 (5 bases). The CDR3 length is 16 residues. Deletions cut 8 bases from V and 8 bases from J, with 27 bases between. The germline V gene encodes CDR1 LNHDA and CDR2 SQIVND (reference sequence). CDR3: CASAGLNPRIRDGYTF. CDR3 in DNA: TGTGCCAGTGCTGGATTGAACCCGCGCATACGGGACGGCTACACCTTC.

Judged by abundance, this clonotype is medium-sized. The J gene is TRBJ2-5, the V gene TRBV6-6, with D tentatively TRBD2 (7 bases). Germline V gene data show CDR1 as MNHNY and CDR2 as SVGAGI (reference sequence). The ends were cut back, 0 bases at V and 4 bases at J, with 18 bases in the middle. This CDR3 has 17 amino acids. The CDR3 DNA is TGTGCCAGCAGTTACTCCCTCCGGGGGGCTACCAGAGAGACCCAGTACTTC. It translates to CASSYSLRGATRETQYF.

This clonotype showed up many times. The V gene is TRBV19, the J gene TRBJ2-5; possible D gene TRBD2, 6 bases. The CDR3 contains 13 residues. The germline gives CDR1 LNHDA, CDR2 SQIVND (reference sequence). Trimming stripped 7 bases from V and 5 bases from J, with 14 bases between. CDR3 DNA sequence: TGTGCCAGTATCGGGGGACTTGGGGAGACCCAGTACTTC. Its protein product is CASIGGLGETQYF. Full variable domain (remainder filled in from reference TRBV19 and TRBJ2-5): DGGITQSPKYLFRKEGQNVTLSCEQNLNHDAMYWYRQDPGQGLRLIYYSQIVNDFQKGDIAEGYSVSREKKESFPLTVTSAQKNPTAFYLCASIGGLGETQYFGPGTRLLVL.

This clonotype is labeled medium-sized. The J gene is TRBJ1-1, the V gene TRBV18; a weak D match, TRBD1 (5 bases). In germline, CDR1 is KGHSH, CDR2 LQKENI. The V end lost 0 bases, the J end lost 4 bases, and 12 bases lay between the germline ends. The CDR3 covers 15 residues. The CDR3 nucleotides are TGTGCCAGCTCACCACCGAGGGGAGAGTCCACTGAAGCTTTCTTT. It is translated as CASSPPRGESTEAFF.

This clonotype was picked up a small number of times. The chain recombines TRBV20-1 with TRBJ2-7, with 10 bases lining up with TRBD2. Trimming took 1 base from V and 6 from J; bases not matched to a gene: 3. The CDR3 consists of 13 residues. Per the germline V gene, CDR1 is DFQATT and CDR2 is SNEGSKA (reference sequence). Written as DNA, the CDR3 is TGCAGTGCTAGAGTCAGCGGGAGGGGCGAGCAGTACTTC. This codes for CSARVSGRGEQYF.

In this sample, this clonotype turned up a few times. This chain joins TRBV19 and TRBJ2-7; 8 nucleotides line up with TRBD1. The J segment lost 5 bases and the V segment lost 5 bases, leaving 11 bases of the junction unmatched. The CDR3 has 15 residues. The germline V gene has CDR1 LNHDA and CDR2 SQIVND (reference sequence). CDR3 DNA: TGTGCCAGTAGTTTTCCTCGGACAGGGATCCACGAGCAGTACTTC. Protein sequence: CASSFPRTGIHEQYF.

In this sample, this clonotype turned up a few times. The chain has TRBV20-1 and TRBJ2-7; 7 bases are a match to TRBD2. The CDR3 is made up of 15 amino acids. Unmatched junction bases numbered 11, after V lost 6 bases and J lost 0 bases. The germline CDR1 and CDR2 sequences are DFQATT and SNEGSKA (reference sequence). The CDR3 region has the DNA TGCAGTGCCATGCAATTTGGCGGGAGCTCCTACGAGCAGTACTTC. This codes for CSAMQFGGSSYEQYF.

This clonotype is termed medium-sized. V usage is TRBV5-6 and J usage is TRBJ1-4; the D is unclear. Germline V lookup: CDR1 SGHDT, CDR2 YYEEEE. The CDR3 totals 13 residues. Trimming took off 4 bases at V and 7 bases at J, with 11 bases between the two ends. The CDR3 loop is CASSPPMGEKLFF. The CDR3 nucleotides read TGTGCCAGCAGCCCACCCATGGGTGAAAAACTGTTTTTT.

The chain uses TRBV6-1 and TRBJ1-4, with 9 bases matching TRBD1. Germline CDR1 and CDR2: MNHNS and SASEGT. The CDR3 is 15 residues long. V was pared by 5 bases and J by 11 bases, with 12 bases of the junction left unmatched. The CDR3 is CASSSRDRVFDKLFF. As DNA, the CDR3 is TGTGCCAGCAGTTCCAGGGACAGGGTATTTGATAAACTGTTTTTT.

This clonotype was detected ten times or more. The V and J genes are TRBV6-6 and TRBJ2-7, with 7 bases fitting TRBD1. Germline lookup yields CDR1 MNHNY and CDR2 SVGAGI (reference sequence). The V gene end was trimmed by 6 bases and the J gene end by 3 bases; junction bases not matched to a gene: 2. This CDR3 spans 12 amino acids. The CDR3 bases are TGTGCCAGCAGGGACAGGCTCTACGAGCAGTACTTC. Its translation is CASRDRLYEQYF.

This clonotype was counted a few times. CDR3 protein: CASRTAGTTYYEQYF. CDR3 nucleotides: TGTGCCAGCCGTACGGCCGGGACAACGTACTACGAGCAGTACTTC. The chain joins TRBV28 to TRBJ2-7; D may be TRBD1 (6 bases). This CDR3 contains 15 residues. Germline values: CDR1 MDHEN, CDR2 SYDVKM. Trimming removed 8 bases at V and 3 bases at J, with 20 bases between.

In its sample, this clonotype ranks as medium-sized. The V and J genes are TRBV30 and TRBJ2-2; 16 nucleotides match TRBD2. Trimming removed 5 bases from V and 7 bases from J; junction bases left unmatched: 16. CDR3 size: 19 residues. Germline V gene sequence: CDR1 GTSNPN, CDR2 SVGIG (reference sequence). The CDR3 nucleotides are TGTGCCTGGGGTCGACCCGGGACTAGCGGGAGGGGATCGAACGGGGAGCTGTTTTTT. It translates to CAWGRPGTSGRGSNGELFF.

The gene calls are TRBV19 and TRBJ2-7; D is uncertain. This CDR3 comprises 12 residues. Germline CDR1 and CDR2: LNHDA and SQIVND (reference sequence). Between the trimmed V and J ends, which lost 6 bases and 7 bases, there was a span of 13 bases. CDR3 bases: TGTGCCAGTAGAGCACCCCCGAGTGAGCAGTACTTC. Translating it yields CASRAPPSEQYF.

This clonotype was seen at least ten times. The chain combines TRBV11-2 with TRBJ1-1, with D possibly matching TRBD1 (5 bases). In germline, CDR1 is SGHAT, CDR2 FQNNGV. V dropped 1 base and J dropped 5 bases, with 8 bases sitting between them. The CDR3 covers 13 residues. The CDR3 coding sequence is TGTGCCAGCAGCTTAGGGGGCAGGACTGAAGCTTTCTTT. It codes for CASSLGGRTEAFF.

Concerning this clonotype: At one of its ends the junction is not consistent with the germline gene, which may arise from a read error. V and J are TRBV7-2 and TRBJ2-7, with a tentative D call TRBD2 (5 bases). The CDR3 is made up of 13 amino acids. Germline V gene sequence: CDR1 SGHTA, CDR2 FQGNSA. The DNA for the CDR3 is TGTGCCAGCAGCCTAGCTCGGCCCTACGAGCAGTACTTC. It translates to CASSLARPYEQYF.

As to this clonotype: A far larger clone is one base from this, pointing to a likely read error. The chain joins TRBV9 to TRBJ2-7; perhaps TRBD2 as D (5 bases). This CDR3 is built from 14 residues. V lost 7 bases to trimming and J lost 7 bases, with 21 bases between them. The germline CDR1 and CDR2 sequences are SGDLS and YYNGEE. The CDR3 is CASLLGPGFNEQYF. The CDR3 DNA follows: TGTGCCAGCCTACTAGGACCCGGTTTCAATGAGCAGTACTTC.

Note on this clonotype: It differs at one base from a far larger clone, so likely a read error. This chain joins TRBV12-5 and TRBJ2-1; D ambiguous. Trimming stripped 5 bases from V and 10 bases from J, with 15 bases between. Germline lookup yields CDR1 LGHNT and CDR2 FRNRAP. The CDR3 consists of 13 residues. Written as DNA, the CDR3 is TGTGCTAGTGGTCTAGACCCAGCCTACGAGCAGTTCTTC. Its protein is CASGLDPAYEQFF. Based on the CDR3 plus reference TRBV12-5 and TRBJ2-1, the full variable domain is DARVTQTPRHKVTEMGQEVTMRCQPILGHNTVFWYRQTMMQGLELLAYFRNRAPLDDSGMPKDRFSAEMPDATLATLKIQPSEPRDSAVYFCASGLDPAYEQFFGPGTRLTVL.

By its share, this clonotype is medium-sized. The chain employs TRBV19 and TRBJ2-7; D uncertain. The CDR3 has 16 amino acids. The germline V and J ends were trimmed by 4 bases and 1 base, with 17 bases remaining between them. Germline loops: CDR1 LNHDA, CDR2 SQIVND (reference sequence). CDR3 residues: CASSTLEARASYEQYF. CDR3 in DNA: TGTGCCAGTAGTACGCTTGAGGCCCGGGCTTCCTACGAGCAGTACTTC.